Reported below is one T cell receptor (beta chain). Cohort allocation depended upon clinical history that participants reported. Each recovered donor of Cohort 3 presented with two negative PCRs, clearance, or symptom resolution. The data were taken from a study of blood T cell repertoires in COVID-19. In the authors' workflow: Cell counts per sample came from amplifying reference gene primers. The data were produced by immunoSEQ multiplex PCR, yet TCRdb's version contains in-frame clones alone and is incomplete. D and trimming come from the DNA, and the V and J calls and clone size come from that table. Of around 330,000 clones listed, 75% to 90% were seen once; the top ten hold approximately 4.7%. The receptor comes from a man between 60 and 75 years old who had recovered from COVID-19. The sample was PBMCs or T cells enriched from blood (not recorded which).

Here the CDR3 reads CASGGFHTDTQYF. CDR3 DNA sequence: TGTGCCAGCGGGGGGTTTCACACAGATACGCAGTATTTT. The rearrangement uses TRBV5-4 and TRBJ2-3; tentative D call: TRBD2 (6 bases). With 7 bases removed from V and 2 bases from J, the gap between germline ends came to 11 bases. The germline V gene encodes CDR1 SGHNT and CDR2 YYREEE (reference sequence). This CDR3 region has 13 residues.